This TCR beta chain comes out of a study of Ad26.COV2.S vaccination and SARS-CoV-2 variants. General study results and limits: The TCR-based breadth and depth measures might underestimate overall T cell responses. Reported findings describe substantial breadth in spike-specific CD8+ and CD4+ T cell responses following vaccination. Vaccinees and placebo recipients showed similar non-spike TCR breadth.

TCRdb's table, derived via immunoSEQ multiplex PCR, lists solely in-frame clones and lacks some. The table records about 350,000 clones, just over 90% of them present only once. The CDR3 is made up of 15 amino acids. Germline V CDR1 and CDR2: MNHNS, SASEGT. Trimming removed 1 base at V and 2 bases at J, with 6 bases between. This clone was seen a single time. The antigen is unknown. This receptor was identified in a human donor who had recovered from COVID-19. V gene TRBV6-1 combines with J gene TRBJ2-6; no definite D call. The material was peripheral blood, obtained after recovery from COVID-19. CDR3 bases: TGTGCCAGCAGTGAAGATAGGGCTGGGGCCAACGTCCTGACTTTC. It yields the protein CASSEDRAGANVLTF.